A selection of T cell receptor beta chains follows, all from one sample in a study of blood T cell repertoires in COVID-19. Libraries were prepared by immunoSEQ multiplex PCR; TCRdb keeps only in-frame clonotypes and omits some of them. This table has fewer than 200,000 clones, 70% to 85% appearing once. Sequencing used peripheral blood. Source of these receptors: a woman aged 40 to 49 with COVID-19, enrolled during active disease. Both conserved end residues are part of each CDR3. The D gene is left open where the match is weak. For some rows the clone size is stated as once, few or many, or as a class when expanded; others skip it.

v_call	j_call	clone_size	d_call	cdr3_nt	cdr3_aa
TRBV11-3	TRBJ2-3	.	.	TGTGCCAGCAGTACAGGTCTGGGGGCGACAGATACGCAGTATTTT	CASSTGLGATDTQYF
TRBV5-4	TRBJ1-1	.	.	TGTGCCAGCAGCTTGAATTGGGCAGGGGTGGTCGCCGCTGAAGCTTTCTTT	CASSLNWAGVVAAEAFF
TRBV30	TRBJ2-3	.	.	TGTGCCTGGAGTGTACTTCCTAGCGCAGATACGCAGTATTTT	CAWSVLPSADTQYF
TRBV18	TRBJ2-7	.	TRBD2	TGTGCCAGCTCACCAATAGGGGCTAGCGGCTCCTACGAGCAGTACTTC	CASSPIGASGSYEQYF
TRBV5-6	TRBJ1-1	few	.	TGTGCCAGCAGCTTGCCCAGGGTGGGGATGAACACTGAAGCTTTCTTT	CASSLPRVGMNTEAFF
TRBV28	TRBJ2-2	once	.	TGTGCCAGCATAGGAGTAACCGGGGAGCTGTTTTTT	CASIGVTGELFF
TRBV9	TRBJ2-1	.	TRBD2	TGTGCCAGCAGCGCGCGGGGGGACTTCTACAATGAGCAGTTCTTC	CASSARGDFYNEQFF
TRBV10-2	TRBJ1-1	.	.	TGCGCCAGCAACGAGGTGAGAGGCGAAGCTTTCTTT	CASNEVRGEAFF
TRBV19	TRBJ2-5	.	TRBD2	TGTGCCAGTAGTTTCGCGGGAGGGCCCTCAGAGACCCAGTACTTC	CASSFAGGPSETQYF
TRBV28	TRBJ1-4	.	.	TGTGCCAGCAGGCCACAGGGTCGGTCCACTAATGAAAAACTGTTTTTT	CASRPQGRSTNEKLFF
TRBV30	TRBJ1-1	few	.	TGTGCCTGGGGAACAGCGGGACTATCGAACACTGAAGCTTTCTTT	CAWGTAGLSNTEAFF
TRBV6-5	TRBJ1-5	few	.	TGTGCCAGCAGACAGGGTCCGAATAGCAATCAGCCCCAGCATTTT	CASRQGPNSNQPQHF
TRBV2	TRBJ1-5	.	.	TGTGCCAGCAGTACGGGACAAGGTATCAATCAGCCCCAGCATTTT	CASSTGQGINQPQHF
TRBV20-1	TRBJ1-2	.	TRBD1	TGCAGTGCTAGTAAACGGGACAGCCTCTATGGCTACACCTTC	CSASKRDSLYGYTF
TRBV29-1	TRBJ2-7	many	TRBD2	TGCAGCGTTGAGTCCGTGACTAGCGGCATAAAATACGAGCAGTACTTC	CSVESVTSGIKYEQYF
TRBV5-1	TRBJ2-3	.	TRBD1	TGCGCCAGCAGGGTACAGGGGATGGATACGCAGTATTTT	CASRVQGMDTQYF
TRBV4-2	TRBJ1-5	few	.	TGTGCCAGCAGCCCACAAGGCAGGGGTGGCAATCAGCCCCAGCATTTT	CASSPQGRGGNQPQHF
TRBV28	TRBJ1-2	.	.	TGTGCCAGCAGACCCCACGGTAATAACTATGGCTACACCTTC	CASRPHGNNYGYTF
TRBV5-5	TRBJ1-2	.	TRBD1	TGTGCCAGCAGCCCTACAGGGGCCCCGTATGGCTACACCTTC	CASSPTGAPYGYTF
TRBV19	TRBJ2-7	.	TRBD2	TGTGCCAGTAGTCCCCGGGCTAGCGGGATCTACGAGCAGTACTTC	CASSPRASGIYEQYF
TRBV4-1	TRBJ1-3	.	TRBD1	TGCGCCAGCAGCCAAAACAACAGGGGTTTGGGAAACACCATATATTTT	CASSQNNRGLGNTIYF
TRBV6-5	TRBJ1-1	.	.	TGTGCCAGCAGTTACACTGGACACGGAGCTGAAGCTTTCTTT	CASSYTGHGAEAFF
TRBV6-5	TRBJ2-7	.	.	TGTGCCAGCAGTTACTCGAGTGAGCAGTACTTC	CASSYSSEQYF
TRBV5-1	TRBJ2-6	.	TRBD1	TGCGCCAGCAGCTCTTGGTCAGGGGGCGCTGGGGCCAACGTCCTGACTTTC	CASSSWSGGAGANVLTF
TRBV2	TRBJ2-2	.	TRBD1	TGTGCCAGCCGACAGGGGGCGAATTTGAACACCGGGGAGCTGTTTTTT	CASRQGANLNTGELFF
TRBV5-4	TRBJ2-7	.	TRBD2	TGTGCCAGCAGCCCGGGACTAGCGGGAAAGTACGAGCAGTACTTC	CASSPGLAGKYEQYF
TRBV27	TRBJ1-2	many	TRBD1	TGTGCCACCAGTACCAGGACAGGGAGAACTTCAAACTATGGCTACACCTTC	CATSTRTGRTSNYGYTF